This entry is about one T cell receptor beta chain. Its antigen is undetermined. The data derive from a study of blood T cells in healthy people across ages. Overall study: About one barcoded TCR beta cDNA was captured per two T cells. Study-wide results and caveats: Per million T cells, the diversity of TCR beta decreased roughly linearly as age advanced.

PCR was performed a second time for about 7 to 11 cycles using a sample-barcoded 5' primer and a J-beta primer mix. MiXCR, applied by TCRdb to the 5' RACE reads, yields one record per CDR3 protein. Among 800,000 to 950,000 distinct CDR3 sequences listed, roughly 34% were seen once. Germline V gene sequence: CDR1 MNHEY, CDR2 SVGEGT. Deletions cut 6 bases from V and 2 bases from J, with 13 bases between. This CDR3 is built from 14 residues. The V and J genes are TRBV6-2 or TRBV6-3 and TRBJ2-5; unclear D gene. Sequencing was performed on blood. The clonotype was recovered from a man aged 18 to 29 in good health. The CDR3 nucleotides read TGTGCCAGCAGCCCTCTCACGGTACAAGAGACCCAGTACTTC. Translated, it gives CASSPLTVQETQYF.